The 10 T cell receptor beta chains listed next were all sequenced from one sample in a study of T cells after yellow fever vaccination. MiXCR, run by TCRdb on the 5' RACE reads, gives a single entry per CDR3 protein. The data hold hundreds of thousands of distinct CDR3 sequences, with less than 15% observed a single time. Specimen: PBMCs, collected on the day of the yellow fever booster vaccination. The receptor source for this set is a man aged 30 to 45 who received the YFV17D yellow fever vaccine.

In this sample, this clonotype turned up a few times. The rearrangement uses TRBV4-3 and TRBJ2-3; D ambiguous. The germline V gene has CDR1 LGHNA and CDR2 YSLEER. V was shortened by 4 bases and J by 3 bases, with 14 bases between the two germline ends. The CDR3 has 15 residues. The CDR3: CASSRAWAVTDTQYF. CDR3 in DNA: TGCGCCAGCAGCCGGGCGTGGGCGGTGACAGATACGCAGTATTTT.

This clonotype showed up just a few times. The chain carries TRBV19 and TRBJ1-6; the match to TRBD1 covers 10 bases. CDR1 and CDR2 from the germline V gene are LNHDA and SQIVND (reference sequence). V was clipped by 4 bases and J by 9 bases; unmatched bases: 3. The CDR3 totals 14 residues. The CDR3, as DNA: TGTGCCAGTAGTAGACAGGGGGCTGTTTCACCCCTCCACTTT. Protein: CASSRQGAVSPLHF. The complete variable domain, with remaining parts taken from reference TRBV19 and TRBJ1-6, reads DGGITQSPKYLFRKEGQNVTLSCEQNLNHDAMYWYRQDPGQGLRLIYYSQIVNDFQKGDIAEGYSVSREKKESFPLTVTSAQKNPTAFYLCASSRQGAVSPLHFGNGTRLTVT.

The V and J genes are TRBV20-1 and TRBJ2-7; TRBD1 agrees at 7 bases. With 6 bases clipped from V and 2 bases from J, the junction kept 10 bases outside the gene matches. The germline gives CDR1 DFQATT, CDR2 SNEGSKA (reference sequence). The CDR3 has 14 amino acids. For the CDR3, the DNA is TGCAGTGCCACAATAAGGGGGCTCACCTACGAGCAGTACTTC. Its protein is CSATIRGLTYEQYF.

This clonotype has a handful of counts. This rearrangement joins TRBV7-2 to TRBJ2-5, with D hard to call. The CDR3 runs 14 residues. The V and J ends lost 1 base and 5 bases respectively, with 11 bases between them. Germline CDR1 is SGHTA and CDR2 is FQGNSA. CDR3 residues: CASSLGIAVETQYF. The CDR3, as DNA: TGTGCCAGCAGCTTAGGGATCGCCGTCGAGACCCAGTACTTC. The variable domain in full, completed from reference TRBV7-2 and TRBJ2-5, reads GAGVSQSPSNKVTEKGKDVELRCDPISGHTALYWYRQSLGQGLEFLIYFQGNSAPDKSGLPSDRFSAERTGGSVSTLTIQRTQQEDSAVYLCASSLGIAVETQYFGPGTRLLVL.

This clonotype was picked up many times. The chain recombines TRBV29-1 with TRBJ2-2; no clear D gene. V dropped 7 bases and J dropped 5 bases, with 11 bases sitting between them. The CDR3 sequence is 12 residues long. Per germline, CDR1 SQVTM and CDR2 ANQGSEA. In nucleotides, the CDR3 is TGCAGCGCCCTAGTACCAACCGGGGAGCTGTTTTTT. This gives the protein CSALVPTGELFF.

This chain connects TRBV6-1 to TRBJ2-1; D is unresolved. The V end was cut by 10 bases, the J end by 2 bases, with 12 bases between. Germline CDR1 reads MNHNS; CDR2 reads SASEGT. This CDR3 region has 13 residues. CDR3 sequence reads: CATGGVPYNEQFF. CDR3 DNA: TGTGCCACCGGCGGAGTGCCCTACAATGAGCAGTTCTTC.

The chain uses TRBV20-1 and TRBJ2-3; 7 bases are shared with TRBD2. This CDR3 spans 15 amino acids. CDR1 DFQATT and CDR2 SNEGSKA come from the germline V gene (reference sequence). With 3 bases clipped from V and 1 base from J, the junction kept 7 bases outside the gene matches. The CDR3 region has the DNA TGCAGTGCTAGGATGCGCGGGGGAGGCACAGATACGCAGTATTTT. Residues: CSARMRGGGTDTQYF.

This clonotype was seen a few times. This chain uses TRBV4-2 with TRBJ2-3; D may correspond to TRBD1 or TRBD2 (6 bases each). CDR1 is LGHNA and CDR2 is YNFKEQ in the germline V gene. Trimming pared 5 bases from V and 6 bases from J, leaving 21 bases between. The CDR3 is 16 residues long. CDR3 in amino acids: CASSSFAGGGGDTQYF. CDR3 DNA sequence: TGTGCCAGCAGCTCCTTCGCGGGCGGAGGGGGGGATACGCAGTATTTT.

This clonotype was picked up a small number of times. The rearrangement links TRBV20-1 to TRBJ2-7, with 12 nucleotides matching TRBD1. The CDR3 extends over 15 amino acids. J was trimmed by 4 bases and V by 6 bases; bases with no gene match: 10. Germline CDR1 reads DFQATT; CDR2 reads SNEGSKA (reference sequence). The DNA of the CDR3 is TGCAGTGCCACCCCTCCGGGACAGGGGGCTTACGAGCAGTACTTC. As protein: CSATPPGQGAYEQYF.

This clonotype was picked up a small number of times. It is unclear where the CDR3 begins or ends on the DNA, so no DNA is shown, and the CDR3 is as TCRdb lists it. The J gene is TRBJ2-1, the V gene TRBV9; no check of the table's D call, TRBD2, against the DNA was made. Germline values: CDR1 SGDLS, CDR2 YYNGEE. The CDR3 is 13 residues long, counting both termini. CDR3 residues: CASSVGEGTLSFF.